This T cell receptor (beta chain) was found in a study of blood T cell repertoires in COVID-19. For the study at large: T cells, B-cell-depleted T cells, or PBMCs provided the cDNA or gDNA that served as material.

The CDR3 is made up of 17 amino acids. The germline V gene encodes CDR1 SGHNT and CDR2 YYREEE (reference sequence). V was cut by 0 bases and J by 0 bases, with 13 bases left in between. In the authors' workflow: Researchers report that nucleated cell counts were estimated from reference gene primer amplification. Sequenced by immunoSEQ multiplex PCR; TCRdb stores in-frame clones only, minus some. That table gives V, J and clone size, and the DNA gave D and trimming. The table shows under 200,000 clones, with more than 65% occurring only once. The clonotype was recovered from a human donor with acute or convalescent COVID-19. The donor label of this sample is uncertain. Sequencing was carried out using peripheral blood. The V call is TRBV5-4, the J call TRBJ2-1; D unclear. CDR3 bases: TGTGCCAGCAGCTTGGTAGGCGGTCGAAGCTCCTACAATGAGCAGTTCTTC. Amino acid sequence: CASSLVGGRSSYNEQFF.